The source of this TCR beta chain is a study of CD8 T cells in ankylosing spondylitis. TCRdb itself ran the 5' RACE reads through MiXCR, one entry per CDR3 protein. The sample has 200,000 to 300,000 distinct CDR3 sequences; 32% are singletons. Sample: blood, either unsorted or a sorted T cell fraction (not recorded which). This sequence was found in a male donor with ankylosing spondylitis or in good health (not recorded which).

The CDR3 coding sequence is TGTGCCAGCAGCTGGGCACTAGATACGCAGTATTTT. It encodes CASSWALDTQYF. V gene TRBV7-6 combines with J gene TRBJ2-3; no definite D call. CDR1 is SGHVS, CDR2 FNYEAQ, per germline. The CDR3 sequence is 12 residues long. Trimming stripped 4 bases from V and 5 bases from J, with 7 bases between.